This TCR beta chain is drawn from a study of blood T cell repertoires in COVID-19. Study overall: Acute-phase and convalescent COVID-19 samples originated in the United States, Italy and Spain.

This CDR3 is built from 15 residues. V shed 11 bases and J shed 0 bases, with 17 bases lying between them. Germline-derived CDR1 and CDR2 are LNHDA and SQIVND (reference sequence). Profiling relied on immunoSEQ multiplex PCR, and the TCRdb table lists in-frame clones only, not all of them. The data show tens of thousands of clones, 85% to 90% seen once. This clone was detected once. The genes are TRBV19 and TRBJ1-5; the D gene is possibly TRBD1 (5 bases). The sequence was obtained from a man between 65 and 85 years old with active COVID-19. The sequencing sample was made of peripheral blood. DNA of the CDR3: TGTGCCTCCCGAGAGACAGCATATAGCAATCAGCCCCAGCATTTT. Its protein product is CASRETAYSNQPQHF.